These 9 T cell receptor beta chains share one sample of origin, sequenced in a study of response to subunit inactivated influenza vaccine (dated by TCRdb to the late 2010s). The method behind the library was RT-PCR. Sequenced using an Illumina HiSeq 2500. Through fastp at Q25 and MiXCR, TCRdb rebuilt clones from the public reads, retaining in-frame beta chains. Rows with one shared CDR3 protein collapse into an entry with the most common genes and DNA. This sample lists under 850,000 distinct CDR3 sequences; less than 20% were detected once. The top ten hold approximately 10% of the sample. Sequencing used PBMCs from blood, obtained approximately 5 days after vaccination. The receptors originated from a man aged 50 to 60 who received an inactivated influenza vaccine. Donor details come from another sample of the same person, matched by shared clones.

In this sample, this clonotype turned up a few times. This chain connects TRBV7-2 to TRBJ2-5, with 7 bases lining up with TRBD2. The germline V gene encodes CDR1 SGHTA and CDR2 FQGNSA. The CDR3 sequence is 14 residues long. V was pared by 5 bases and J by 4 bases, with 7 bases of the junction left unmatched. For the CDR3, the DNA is TGTGCCAGCAGCCCAGGACTAGAACGAGAGACCCAGTACTTC. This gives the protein CASSPGLERETQYF.

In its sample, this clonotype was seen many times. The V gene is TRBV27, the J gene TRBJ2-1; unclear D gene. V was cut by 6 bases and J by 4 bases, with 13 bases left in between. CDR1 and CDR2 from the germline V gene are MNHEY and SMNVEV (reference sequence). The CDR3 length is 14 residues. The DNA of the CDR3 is TGTGCCAGCAGACCCGGAACAGCTTACAATGAGCAGTTCTTC. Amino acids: CASRPGTAYNEQFF.

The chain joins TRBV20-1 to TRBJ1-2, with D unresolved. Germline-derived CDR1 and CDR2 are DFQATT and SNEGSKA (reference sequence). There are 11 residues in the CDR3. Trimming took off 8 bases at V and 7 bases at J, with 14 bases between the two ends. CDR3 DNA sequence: TGCAGTCCCAAGGTGGTGTCTGGCTACACCTTC. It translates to CSPKVVSGYTF.

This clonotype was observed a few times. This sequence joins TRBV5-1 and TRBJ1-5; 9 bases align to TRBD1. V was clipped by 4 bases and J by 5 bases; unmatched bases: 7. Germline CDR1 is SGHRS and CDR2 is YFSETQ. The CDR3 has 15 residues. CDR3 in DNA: TGCGCCAGCAGCCCACAGGGGGCGACCGATCAGCCCCAGCATTTT. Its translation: CASSPQGATDQPQHF.

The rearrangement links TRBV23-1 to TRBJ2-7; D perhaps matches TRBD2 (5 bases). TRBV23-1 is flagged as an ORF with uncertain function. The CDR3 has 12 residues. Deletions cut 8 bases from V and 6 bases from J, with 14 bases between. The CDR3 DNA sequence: TGCGCCAGCGGCGGGCTTCGGGGCGAGCAGTACTTC. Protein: CASGGLRGEQYF.

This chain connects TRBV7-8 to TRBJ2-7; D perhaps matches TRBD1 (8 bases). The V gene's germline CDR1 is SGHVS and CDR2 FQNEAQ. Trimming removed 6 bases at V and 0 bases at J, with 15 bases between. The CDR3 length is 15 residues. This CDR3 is CASRSGTGVSYEQYF. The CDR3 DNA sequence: TGTGCCAGCAGAAGCGGGACAGGAGTCTCCTACGAGCAGTACTTC.

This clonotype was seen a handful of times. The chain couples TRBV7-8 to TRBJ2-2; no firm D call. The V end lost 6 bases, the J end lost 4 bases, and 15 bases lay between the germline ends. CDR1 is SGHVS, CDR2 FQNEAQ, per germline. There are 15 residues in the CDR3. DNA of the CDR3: TGTGCCAGCAGTTGGGGTAGCTCGGGCACCGGGGAGCTGTTTTTT. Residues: CASSWGSSGTGELFF.

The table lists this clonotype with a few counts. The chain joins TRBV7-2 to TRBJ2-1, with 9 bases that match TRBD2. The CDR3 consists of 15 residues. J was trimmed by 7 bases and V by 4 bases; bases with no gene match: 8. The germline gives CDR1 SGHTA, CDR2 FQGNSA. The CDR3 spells CASSSLAGSGNEQFF. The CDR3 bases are TGTGCCAGCAGCTCCCTAGCGGGGAGCGGTAATGAGCAGTTCTTC.

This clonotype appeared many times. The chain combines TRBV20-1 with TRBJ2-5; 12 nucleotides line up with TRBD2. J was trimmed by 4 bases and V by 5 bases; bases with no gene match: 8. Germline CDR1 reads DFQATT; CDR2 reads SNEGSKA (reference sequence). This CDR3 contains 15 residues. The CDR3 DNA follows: TGCAGTGCTTTGCGCGGACTAGCGGGATCAGAGACCCAGTACTTC. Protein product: CSALRGLAGSETQYF.